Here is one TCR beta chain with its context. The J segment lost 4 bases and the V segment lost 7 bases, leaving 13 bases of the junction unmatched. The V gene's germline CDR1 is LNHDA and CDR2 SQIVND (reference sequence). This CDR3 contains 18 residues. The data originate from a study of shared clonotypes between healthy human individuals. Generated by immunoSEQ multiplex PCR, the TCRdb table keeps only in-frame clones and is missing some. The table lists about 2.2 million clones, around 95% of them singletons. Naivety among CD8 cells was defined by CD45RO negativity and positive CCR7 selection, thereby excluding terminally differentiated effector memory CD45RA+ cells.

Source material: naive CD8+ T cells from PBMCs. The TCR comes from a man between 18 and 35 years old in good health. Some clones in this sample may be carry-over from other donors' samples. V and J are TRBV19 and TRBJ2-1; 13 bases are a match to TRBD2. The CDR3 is CASTSKEPGLAGYNEQFF. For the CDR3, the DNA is TGTGCCAGTACTTCCAAGGAACCGGGACTAGCGGGATACAATGAGCAGTTCTTC.